The source of this T cell receptor beta chain is a study of CD8+CD57+ T cells in acquired aplastic anemia. Study-level information: Sorted CD4+ and CD8+ cells gave an average of about 3 ug of DNA. Regarding the study as a whole: Patient and control CD8+ Simpson's diversity was not significantly different. Shared by patients and controls, 25 to 30 CD8+ CDR3s were abundant in patients.

This CDR3 has 13 amino acids. The junction had 11 bases not matched to a gene; V was cut back by 3 bases and J by 9 bases. Germline V gene sequence: CDR1 SQVTM, CDR2 ANQGSEA. Genomic DNA, serving as template, underwent TCR beta VDJ and CDR3 profiling. Each CDR3 protein is one row after TCRdb ran MiXCR on the reads. The sample consists of over 150,000 distinct CDR3 sequences, 71% of them appearing once. Patients picked for sequencing had shown CD8+CD57+ cell expansion detected by flow cytometry. The study sampled blood from patients who had received no therapy. The table lists this clonotype with a few counts. No antigen is known for it.

The clonotype comes from a human donor with aplastic anemia. The sequencing sample was made of sorted CD4+, CD8+, or CD8+CD57+ T cells (not recorded which) from PBMCs. The rearrangement uses TRBV29-1 and TRBJ2-7, with 7 bases aligning to TRBD2. The CDR3 loop reads CSVDIGGSTVQYF. Written as DNA, the CDR3 is TGCAGCGTTGATATAGGCGGGAGCACAGTGCAGTACTTC.